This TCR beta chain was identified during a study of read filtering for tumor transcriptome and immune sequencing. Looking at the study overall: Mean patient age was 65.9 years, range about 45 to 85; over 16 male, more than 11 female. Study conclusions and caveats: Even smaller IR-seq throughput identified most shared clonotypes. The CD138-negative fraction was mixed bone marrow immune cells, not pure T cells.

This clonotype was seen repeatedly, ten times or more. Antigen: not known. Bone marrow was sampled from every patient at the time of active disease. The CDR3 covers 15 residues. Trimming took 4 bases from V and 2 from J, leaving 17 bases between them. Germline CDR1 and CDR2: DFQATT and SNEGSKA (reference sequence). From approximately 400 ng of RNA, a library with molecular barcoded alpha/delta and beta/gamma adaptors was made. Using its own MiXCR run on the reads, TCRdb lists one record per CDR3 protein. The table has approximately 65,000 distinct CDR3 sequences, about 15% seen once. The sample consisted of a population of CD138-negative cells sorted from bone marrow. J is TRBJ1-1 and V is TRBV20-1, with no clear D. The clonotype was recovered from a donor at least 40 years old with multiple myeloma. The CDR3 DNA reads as TGCAGTGCTATACCGCCCGACGGGCACAACACTGAAGCTTTCTTT. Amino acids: CSAIPPDGHNTEAFF.